This record looks at one T cell receptor beta chain sequence and its context. The data derive from a study of blood T cell repertoires in COVID-19. On the study more broadly: The United States, Italy and Spain were the sources of the acute and convalescent COVID-19 samples.

The assay was immunoSEQ multiplex PCR, and TCRdb's table has in-frame clones only and misses some. The repertoire includes approximately 89,000 clones, around 80% of them detected once, and roughly a quarter sits in the top ten. V was trimmed by 4 bases and J by 0 bases, leaving 14 bases between them. In germline, CDR1 is SGHRS, CDR2 YFSETQ. This CDR3 is 16 amino acids long. Material for sequencing was peripheral blood. The chain links TRBV5-1 to TRBJ2-4, with D possibly TRBD1 on 7 matching bases. This TCR came from a man between 65 and 85 years old with acute or convalescent COVID-19. This chain's CDR3 is CASSPSGGRAKNIQYF. DNA for the CDR3: TGCGCCAGCAGCCCGTCAGGGGGGCGAGCCAAAAACATTCAGTACTTC.